This T cell receptor (beta chain) derives from a study of T cell responses to AZD1222 COVID-19 vaccine. With respect to this clone: Antigen: not known.

CDR1 GTSNPN and CDR2 SVGIG come from the germline V gene (reference sequence). This CDR3 has 15 residues. The V and J ends lost 0 bases and 5 bases respectively, with 14 bases between them. Findings and caveats of the study: Just five to seven people given AZD1222 tested seropositive at baseline.

Sequencing used immunoSEQ multiplex PCR; TCRdb keeps in-frame clones, though not all of them. The sample lists roughly 150,000 clones; around 93% were seen once. The TCR comes from an adult in good health. The source material was peripheral blood, sampled on day 0 of AZD1222 vaccination. This chain links TRBV30 with TRBJ1-5, with D possibly matching TRBD1 (5 bases). The CDR3 loop is CAWSVAGPPYQPQHF. The CDR3 DNA reads as TGTGCCTGGAGTGTAGCGGGACCCCCATATCAGCCCCAGCATTTT. The whole variable domain, filled in from reference TRBV30 and TRBJ1-5, reads SQTIHQWPATLVQPVGSPLSLECTVEGTSNPNLYWYRQAAGRGLQLLFYSVGIGQISSEVPQNLSASRPQDRQFILSSKKLLLSDSGFYLCAWSVAGPPYQPQHFGDGTRLSIL.